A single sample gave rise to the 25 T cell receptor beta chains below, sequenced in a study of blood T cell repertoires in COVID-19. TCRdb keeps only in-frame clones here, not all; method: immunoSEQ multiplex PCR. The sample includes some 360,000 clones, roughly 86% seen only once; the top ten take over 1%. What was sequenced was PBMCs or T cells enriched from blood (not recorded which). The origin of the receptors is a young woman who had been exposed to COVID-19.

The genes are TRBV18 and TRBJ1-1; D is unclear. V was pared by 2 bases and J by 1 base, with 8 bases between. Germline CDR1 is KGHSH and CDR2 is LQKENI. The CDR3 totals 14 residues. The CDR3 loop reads CASSPFTTNTEAFF. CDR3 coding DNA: TGTGCCAGCTCACCATTCACAACGAACACTGAAGCTTTCTTT.

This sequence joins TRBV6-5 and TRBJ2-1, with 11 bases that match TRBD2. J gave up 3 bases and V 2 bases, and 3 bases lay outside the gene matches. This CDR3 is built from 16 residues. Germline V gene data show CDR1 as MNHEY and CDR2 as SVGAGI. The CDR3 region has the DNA TGTGCCAGCAGTTACCTCGGGACTAGCGGCTACAATGAGCAGTTCTTC. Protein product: CASSYLGTSGYNEQFF.

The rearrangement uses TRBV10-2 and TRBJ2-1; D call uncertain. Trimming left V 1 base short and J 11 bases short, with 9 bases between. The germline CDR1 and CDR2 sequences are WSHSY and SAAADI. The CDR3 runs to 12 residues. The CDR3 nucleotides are TGCGCCAGCAGTGAGTTAGAAACTAAGCAGTTCTTC. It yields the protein CASSELETKQFF.

The CDR3 DNA follows: TGTGCCAGCAGCGTAGGTGCAGGGGTGGATCAGCCCCAGCATTTT. It specifies CASSVGAGVDQPQHF. The V gene is TRBV9, the J gene TRBJ1-5; possibly TRBD1 for D (6 bases). The germline CDR1 and CDR2 sequences are SGDLS and YYNGEE. This CDR3 is 15 amino acids long. V lost 0 bases to trimming and J lost 5 bases, with 12 bases between them.

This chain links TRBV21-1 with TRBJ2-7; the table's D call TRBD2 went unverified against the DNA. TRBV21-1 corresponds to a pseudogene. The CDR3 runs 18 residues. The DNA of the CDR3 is TGTGCCAGCAGCACACTGGGGACTAGCGGGAGTCCTCCCTACGAGCAGTACTTC. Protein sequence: CASSTLGTSGSPPYEQYF.

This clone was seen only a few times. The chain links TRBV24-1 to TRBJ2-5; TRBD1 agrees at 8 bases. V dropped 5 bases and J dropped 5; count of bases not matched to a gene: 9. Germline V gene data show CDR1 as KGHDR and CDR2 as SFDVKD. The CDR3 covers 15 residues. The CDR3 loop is CATSGRQGLGETQYF. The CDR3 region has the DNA TGTGCCACCAGTGGTAGACAGGGGCTCGGGGAGACCCAGTACTTC.

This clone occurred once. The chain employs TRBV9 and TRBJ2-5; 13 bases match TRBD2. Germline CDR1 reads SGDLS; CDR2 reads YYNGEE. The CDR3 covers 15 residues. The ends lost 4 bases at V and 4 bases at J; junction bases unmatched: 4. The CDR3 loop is CASSILAGGVETQYF. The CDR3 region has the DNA TGTGCCAGCAGCATACTAGCGGGAGGGGTAGAGACCCAGTACTTC.

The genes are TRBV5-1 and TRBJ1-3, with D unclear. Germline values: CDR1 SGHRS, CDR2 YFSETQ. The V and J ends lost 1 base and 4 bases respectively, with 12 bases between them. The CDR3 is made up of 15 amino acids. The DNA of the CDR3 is TGCGCCAGCAGCTTGCGTTTGGGGAGCGGAAACACCATATATTTT. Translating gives CASSLRLGSGNTIYF.

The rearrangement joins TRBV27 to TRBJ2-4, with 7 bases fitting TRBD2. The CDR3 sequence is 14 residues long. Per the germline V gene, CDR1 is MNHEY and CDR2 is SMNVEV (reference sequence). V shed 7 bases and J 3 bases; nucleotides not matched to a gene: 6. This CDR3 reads CASKGGGGKNIQYF. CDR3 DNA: TGTGCCAGCAAGGGCGGGGGTGGCAAAAACATTCAGTACTTC.

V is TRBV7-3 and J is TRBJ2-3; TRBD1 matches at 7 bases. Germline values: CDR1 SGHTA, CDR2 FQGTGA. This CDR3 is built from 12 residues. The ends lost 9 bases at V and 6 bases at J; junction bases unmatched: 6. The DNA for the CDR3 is TGTGCCAGTGGACTCAGGGGGGATACGCAGTATTTT. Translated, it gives CASGLRGDTQYF.

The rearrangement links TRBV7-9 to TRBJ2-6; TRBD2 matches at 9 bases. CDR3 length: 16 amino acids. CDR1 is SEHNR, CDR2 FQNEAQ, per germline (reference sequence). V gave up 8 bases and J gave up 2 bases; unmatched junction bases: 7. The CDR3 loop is CASAQVAGAGANVLTF. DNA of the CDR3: TGTGCCAGCGCTCAGGTAGCGGGAGCTGGGGCCAACGTCCTGACTTTC.

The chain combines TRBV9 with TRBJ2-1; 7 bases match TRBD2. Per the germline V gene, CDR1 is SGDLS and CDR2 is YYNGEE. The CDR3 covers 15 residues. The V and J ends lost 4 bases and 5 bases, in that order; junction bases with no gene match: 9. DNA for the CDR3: TGTGCCAGCAGCCCCTACAGCGGGATTAACAATGAGCAGTTCTTC. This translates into CASSPYSGINNEQFF.

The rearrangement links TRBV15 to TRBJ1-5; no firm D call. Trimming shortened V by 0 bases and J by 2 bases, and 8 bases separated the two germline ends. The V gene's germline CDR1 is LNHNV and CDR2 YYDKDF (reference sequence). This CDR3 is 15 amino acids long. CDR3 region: CATSRDGLGNQPQHF. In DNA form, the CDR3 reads TGTGCCACCAGCAGAGATGGGCTTGGCAATCAGCCCCAGCATTTT.

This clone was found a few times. CDR3: CASSKTVSSYEQYF. CDR3 DNA: TGTGCCAGCAGCAAGACAGTTAGCTCCTACGAGCAGTACTTC. The V and J genes are TRBV6-5 and TRBJ2-7; maybe TRBD1 (5 bases). V lost 6 bases and J lost 0, with 12 bases in between. This CDR3 has 14 amino acids. Per the germline V gene, CDR1 is MNHEY and CDR2 is SVGAGI.

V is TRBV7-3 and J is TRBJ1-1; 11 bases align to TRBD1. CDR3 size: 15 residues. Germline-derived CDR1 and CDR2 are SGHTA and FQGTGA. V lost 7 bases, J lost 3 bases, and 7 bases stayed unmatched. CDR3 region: CASITRDRGDTEAFF. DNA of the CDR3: TGTGCCAGCATCACCCGGGACAGGGGGGACACTGAAGCTTTCTTT.

Here the CDR3 DNA reads TGTGCCAGCAGCTCCGGATCAGGGGTTAGGGCTTTCTTT. It codes for CASSSGSGVRAFF. The chain has TRBV5-6 and TRBJ1-1; maybe TRBD1 (6 bases). Germline CDR1 SGHDT, CDR2 YYEEEE. Trimming took off 3 bases at V and 11 bases at J, with 17 bases between the two ends. This CDR3 region has 13 residues.

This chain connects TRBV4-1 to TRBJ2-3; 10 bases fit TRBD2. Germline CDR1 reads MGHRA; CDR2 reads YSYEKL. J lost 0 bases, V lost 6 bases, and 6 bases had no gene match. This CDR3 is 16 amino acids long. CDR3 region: CASRFGLAASTDTQYF. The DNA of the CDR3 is TGCGCCAGCAGATTCGGACTAGCGGCTAGCACAGATACGCAGTATTTT.

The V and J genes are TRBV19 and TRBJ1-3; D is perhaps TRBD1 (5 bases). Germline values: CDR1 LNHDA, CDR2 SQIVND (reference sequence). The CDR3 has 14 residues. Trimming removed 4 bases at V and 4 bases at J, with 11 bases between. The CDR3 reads CASSTGQGGNTIYF. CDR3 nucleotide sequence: TGTGCCAGTAGTACCGGGCAGGGAGGAAACACCATATATTTT.

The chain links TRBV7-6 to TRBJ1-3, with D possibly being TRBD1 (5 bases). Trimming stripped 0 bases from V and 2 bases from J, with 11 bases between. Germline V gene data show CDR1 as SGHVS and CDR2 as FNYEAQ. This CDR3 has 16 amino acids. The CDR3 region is CASSLAAWGAGNTIYF. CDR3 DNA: TGTGCCAGCAGCTTAGCGGCTTGGGGGGCTGGAAACACCATATATTTT.

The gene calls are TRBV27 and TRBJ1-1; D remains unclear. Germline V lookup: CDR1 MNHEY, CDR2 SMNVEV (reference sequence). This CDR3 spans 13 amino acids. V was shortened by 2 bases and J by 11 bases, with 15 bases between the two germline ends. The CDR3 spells CASSLLGAAWAFF. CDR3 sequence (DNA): TGTGCCAGCAGTTTACTAGGTGCCGCTTGGGCTTTCTTT.

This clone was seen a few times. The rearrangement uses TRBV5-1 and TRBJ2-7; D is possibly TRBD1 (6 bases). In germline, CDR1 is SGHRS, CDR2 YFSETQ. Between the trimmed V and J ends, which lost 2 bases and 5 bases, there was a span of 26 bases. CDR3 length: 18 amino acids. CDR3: CASSFSATGTAGVDEQYF. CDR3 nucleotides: TGCGCCAGCAGCTTTTCGGCTACCGGGACGGCAGGGGTTGACGAGCAGTACTTC.

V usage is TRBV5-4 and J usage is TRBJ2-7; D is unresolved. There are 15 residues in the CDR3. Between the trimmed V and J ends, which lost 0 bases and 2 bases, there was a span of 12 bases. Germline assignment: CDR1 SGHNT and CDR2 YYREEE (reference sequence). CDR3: CASSLEAPSPYEQYF. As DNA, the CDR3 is TGTGCCAGCAGCTTGGAAGCGCCGAGTCCCTACGAGCAGTACTTC.

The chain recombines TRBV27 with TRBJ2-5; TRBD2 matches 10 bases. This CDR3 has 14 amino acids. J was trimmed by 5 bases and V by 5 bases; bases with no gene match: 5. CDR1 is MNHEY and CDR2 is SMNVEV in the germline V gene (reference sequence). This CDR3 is CASSHISGRETQYF. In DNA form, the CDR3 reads TGTGCCAGCAGTCATATTAGCGGGAGGGAGACCCAGTACTTC.

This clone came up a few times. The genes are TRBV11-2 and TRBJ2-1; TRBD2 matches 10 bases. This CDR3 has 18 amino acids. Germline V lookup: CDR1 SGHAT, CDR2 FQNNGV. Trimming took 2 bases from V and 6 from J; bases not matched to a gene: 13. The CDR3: CASSLSAILAGEGNEQFF. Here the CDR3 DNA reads TGTGCCAGCAGCTTATCCGCCATCCTAGCGGGAGAAGGCAATGAGCAGTTCTTC.

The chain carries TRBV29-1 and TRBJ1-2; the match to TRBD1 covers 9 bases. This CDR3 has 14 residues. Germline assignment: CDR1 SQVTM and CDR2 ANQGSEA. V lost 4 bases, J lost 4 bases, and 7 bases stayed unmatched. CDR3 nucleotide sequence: TGCAGCGTTGCTCGGACAGGGGTGGGCTATGGCTACACCTTC. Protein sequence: CSVARTGVGYGYTF.